These 10 T cell receptor beta chains were all obtained from the same sample, sequenced in a study of Tregs in tolerant kidney transplant recipients (dated by TCRdb to about 2019). In the paper's terms, the time point label means: blood sample drawn before combined kidney and bone marrow transplant. Library preparation was by the immunoSEQ multiplex PCR assay. TCRdb's version of the immuneACCESS table is confined to in-frame rearrangements and falls short of the full clone set. An unresolved V gene accounts for under half of the shortfall where checked; the remainder is of unknown origin. Here the sample has about 77,000 clones; roughly 98% occur a single time. The biggest ten clones account for 0.55% to 0.6% of the sample. Specimen: CD4+ T cells from blood, collected before the transplant. The receptors were gathered from a human donor who received a combined kidney and bone marrow transplant.

The CDR3: CAIRPTGHGGELFF. CDR3 nucleotides: TGTGCCATCAGGCCGACAGGGCATGGCGGGGAGCTGTTTTTT. The V and J genes are TRBV10-3 and TRBJ2-2; 7 bases agree with TRBD1. The length of the CDR3 is 14 residues. Germline V gene data show CDR1 as ENHRY and CDR2 as SYGVKD. J gave up 7 bases and V 6 bases, and 8 bases lay outside the gene matches.

The CDR3 spells CASSQIYGSYEQYF. For the CDR3, the DNA is TGTGCCAGCAGCCAAATATATGGGAGCTACGAGCAGTACTTC. The chain joins TRBV7-2 to TRBJ2-7; weak D call: TRBD2 (5 bases). CDR1 and CDR2 from the germline V gene are SGHTA and FQGNSA. Between the trimmed V and J ends, which lost 5 bases and 3 bases, there was a span of 14 bases. This CDR3 is 14 amino acids long.

The chain uses TRBV27 and TRBJ2-2; TRBD1 is a possible D gene (6 bases). The CDR3 has 14 amino acids. V was cut by 4 bases and J by 3 bases, with 9 bases left in between. Germline CDR1 is MNHEY and CDR2 is SMNVEV (reference sequence). CDR3 sequence reads: CASSYRVDTGELFF. The CDR3 DNA reads TGTGCCAGCAGTTACAGGGTGGACACCGGGGAGCTGTTTTTT.

This sequence joins TRBV11-2 and TRBJ2-1; D is unclear. Per the germline V gene, CDR1 is SGHAT and CDR2 is FQNNGV. V lost 5 bases and J 5 bases, leaving 13 bases between the germline ends. The CDR3 loop spans 14 amino acids. The CDR3 bases are TGTGCCAGCAGCCGCCCCCTGGGCCACAATGAGCAGTTCTTC. Its protein product is CASSRPLGHNEQFF.

The rearrangement links TRBV2 to TRBJ1-1, with D tentatively TRBD1 (6 bases). CDR1 SNHLY and CDR2 FYNNEI come from the germline V gene. Trimming took off 4 bases at V and 5 bases at J, with 17 bases between the two ends. CDR3 size: 15 residues. The CDR3, as DNA: TGTGCCAGCAGTGCACCTGGGTGGGGGCGTACTGAAGCTTTCTTT. Its protein product is CASSAPGWGRTEAFF.

V usage is TRBV5-6 and J usage is TRBJ2-7; possibly TRBD1 for D (6 bases). The germline V gene encodes CDR1 SGHDT and CDR2 YYEEEE. The V and J ends lost 4 bases and 3 bases respectively, with 14 bases between them. The CDR3 has 14 residues. The CDR3 region is CASSPGTLVYEQYF. DNA of the CDR3: TGTGCCAGCAGCCCCGGGACACTAGTCTACGAGCAGTACTTC.

This chain connects TRBV29-1 to TRBJ2-2, with 10 bases that match TRBD2. This CDR3 region has 14 residues. Germline V CDR1 and CDR2: SQVTM, ANQGSEA. The V segment lost 7 bases and the J segment 5 bases; nucleotides outside the gene matches: 7. CDR3 amino acids: CSAPGLASTGELFF. CDR3 coding DNA: TGCAGCGCACCGGGACTAGCGAGTACCGGGGAGCTGTTTTTT.

The chain has TRBV18 and TRBJ2-1, with D possibly TRBD2 on 7 matching bases. V lost 3 bases to trimming and J lost 2 bases, with 20 bases between them. CDR1 and CDR2 (germline): KGHSH, LQKENI. The CDR3 is 18 residues long. The CDR3 bases are TGTGCCAGCTCACCTGTGGCGGGGGCCGCCATTACCTACAATGAGCAGTTCTTC. This gives the protein CASSPVAGAAITYNEQFF.

CDR3 sequence: CASSQDLRSTRRFEQYF. CDR3 DNA: TGTGCCAGCAGCCAAGATCTCCGGAGCACAAGGCGCTTTGAGCAGTACTTC. V usage is TRBV4-2 and J usage is TRBJ2-7; D not resolved. The length of the CDR3 is 17 residues. V was cut by 0 bases and J by 7 bases, with 22 bases left in between. The germline CDR1 and CDR2 sequences are LGHNA and YNFKEQ.

This chain joins TRBV5-1 and TRBJ2-6; 7 bases line up with TRBD2. The CDR3 has 19 amino acids. After removal of 0 bases from V and 0 bases from J, the junction contained 9 bases not matched to a gene. The germline CDR1 and CDR2 sequences are SGHRS and YFSETQ. This chain's CDR3 is CASSLAGGNASSGANVLTF. The DNA for the CDR3 is TGCGCCAGCAGCTTGGCCGGGGGGAACGCGAGCTCTGGGGCCAACGTCCTGACTTTC.